These 11 T cell receptor beta chains share one sample of origin, sequenced in a study of identical twins. TCRdb fed the 5' RACE reads into MiXCR, producing one record per CDR3 protein. Of some 240,000 distinct CDR3 sequences listed, about 9% are singletons. This sample also appeared in a second study, on yellow fever vaccine responses in identical twins.

The sample taken for sequencing was CD8+ T cells sorted from blood. The receptors were gathered from a woman under 30 in good health.

This clonotype was found many times. The CDR3 coding sequence is TGTGCCAGCAGCCCGCGACGGGGAGAGCAGTACTTC. Protein: CASSPRRGEQYF. This chain uses TRBV7-9 with TRBJ2-7, with a possible D match to TRBD2 (5 bases). Per the germline V gene, CDR1 is SEHNR and CDR2 is FQNEAQ (reference sequence). CDR3 length: 12 residues. Deletions cut 5 bases from V and 7 bases from J, with 12 bases between.

The DNA for the CDR3 is TGCAGTGCTAGACCCCGGGGAGTACCCTCCTACGAGCAGTACTTC. Translating it yields CSARPRGVPSYEQYF. This chain uses TRBV20-1 with TRBJ2-7, with D perhaps matching TRBD2 (5 bases). The V end was cut by 2 bases, the J end by 0 bases, with 14 bases between. The CDR3 runs to 15 residues. Germline V lookup: CDR1 DFQATT, CDR2 SNEGSKA (reference sequence).

The chain uses TRBV7-3 and TRBJ2-7, with TRBD1 as a possible D gene (6 bases). Trimming pared 1 base from V and 5 bases from J, leaving 9 bases between. Looked up from germline, CDR1 is SGHTA and CDR2 is FQGTGA. The CDR3 contains 13 residues. The DNA of the CDR3 is TGTGCCAGCAGCTTAATAGGGGGACACGAGCAGTACTTC. This translates into CASSLIGGHEQYF.

The sample holds many counts of this clonotype. V gene TRBV11-2 combines with J gene TRBJ1-1; a weak D match, TRBD1 (5 bases). Trimming left V 3 bases short and J 4 bases short, with 9 bases between. Looked up from germline, CDR1 is SGHAT and CDR2 is FQNNGV. The CDR3 covers 13 residues. CDR3 nucleotide sequence: TGTGCCAGCAGCTTCTCCGGGGGCACTGAAGCTTTCTTT. Translating it yields CASSFSGGTEAFF.

CDR3 sequence reads: CASSPGTAYYEQYF. CDR3 nucleotide sequence: TGTGCCAGCTCACCAGGAACTGCTTACTACGAGCAGTACTTC. The rearrangement joins TRBV18 to TRBJ2-7; no definite D call. Germline V CDR1 and CDR2: KGHSH, LQKENI. Trimming removed 2 bases from V and 3 bases from J, with 11 bases in between. The length of the CDR3 is 14 residues.

This clonotype was counted only a few times. The V call is TRBV7-9, the J call TRBJ2-3, with a possible D match to TRBD2 (6 bases). The V gene's germline CDR1 is SEHNR and CDR2 FQNEAQ (reference sequence). The CDR3 sequence is 15 residues long. V lost 5 bases and J 4 bases, leaving 16 bases between the germline ends. CDR3 protein: CASSTAFGGADTQYF. The DNA for the CDR3 is TGTGCCAGCAGCACGGCATTCGGGGGAGCAGATACGCAGTATTTT.

Many counts were recorded for this clonotype. The J gene is TRBJ2-1, the V gene TRBV29-1, with 7 bases aligning to TRBD2. The trim removed 6 bases at V and 3 bases at J, leaving 5 bases unmatched. Germline V gene lookup returns CDR1 SQVTM and CDR2 ANQGSEA. CDR3 length: 13 residues. The CDR3 DNA is TGCAGCGTCCTGACTAGCCGCTACAATGAGCAGTTCTTC. Amino acid sequence: CSVLTSRYNEQFF.

There are many counts of this clonotype. V usage is TRBV12-3 or TRBV12-4 and J usage is TRBJ2-4; TRBD1 matches 7 bases. J gave up 14 bases and V 5 bases, and 9 bases lay outside the gene matches. CDR3 size: 12 residues. For the CDR3, the DNA is TGTGCCAGCAGTCCCGGAGATCAGGGGGAGTACTTC. It encodes CASSPGDQGEYF.

The CDR3 DNA follows: TGTGCCAGCAGCCAGACTAGCGGGAGGTCCTACAATGAGCAGTTCTTC. Translated: CASSQTSGRSYNEQFF. The chain couples TRBV7-9 to TRBJ2-1; 13 positions match TRBD2. With V trimmed by 5 bases and J by 1 base, 2 bases remained unmatched. Germline assignment: CDR1 SEHNR and CDR2 FQNEAQ (reference sequence). This CDR3 contains 16 residues.

This clonotype was picked up many times. This chain connects TRBV29-1 to TRBJ2-7; 7 bases map to TRBD2. Trimming at V came to 6 bases and at J to 3 bases, leaving 8 bases not matched to a gene. There are 13 residues in the CDR3. Germline V CDR1 and CDR2: SQVTM, ANQGSEA. CDR3: CSVLAASYYEQYF. CDR3 DNA sequence: TGCAGCGTCCTAGCGGCGTCCTACTACGAGCAGTACTTC.

The J gene is TRBJ2-1, the V gene TRBV20-1; a possible D gene is TRBD2 (5 bases). V was cut by 7 bases and J by 4 bases, with 8 bases left in between. The germline V gene has CDR1 DFQATT and CDR2 SNEGSKA (reference sequence). The CDR3 sequence is 11 residues long. The CDR3 loop reads CSGGGYNEQFF. CDR3 DNA sequence: TGCAGTGGCGGCGGGTACAATGAGCAGTTCTTC.